Below are 17 T cell receptor beta chains sequenced from a single sample in a study of T cells in Graves' hyperthyroidism and ophthalmopathy. TCR beta CDR3 regions were amplified from RNA transcripts. An initial round of RT-PCR targeting the TCR CDR3 relied on the HTBI primer set. MiXCR, run by TCRdb on the multiplex PCR reads, gives a single entry per CDR3 protein. The sample holds about 360,000 distinct CDR3 sequences; about a fifth are singletons and the top ten take 3.7%. The sequenced material came from blood. The source is a young woman with Graves' hyperthyroidism.

Many counts were recorded for this clonotype. The final CDR3 position lacks the conserved phenylalanine or tryptophan, pointing to a likely read error. This rearrangement joins TRBV11-2 to TRBJ1-3; unclear D gene. CDR1 SGHAT and CDR2 FQNNGV come from the germline V gene. V was trimmed by 5 bases and J by 0 bases, leaving 8 bases between them. This CDR3 contains 14 residues. The CDR3 is CASSILGSGNTIYS. The DNA for the CDR3 is TGTGCCAGCAGCATCCTGGGCTCTGGAAACACCATATATTCT.

This clonotype turned up a few times. The chain has TRBV6-1 and TRBJ2-5, with TRBD1 matching 9 bases. This CDR3 has 14 residues. Germline V gene lookup returns CDR1 MNHNS and CDR2 SASEGT. V gave up 7 bases and J gave up 5 bases; unmatched junction bases: 8. Here the CDR3 DNA reads TGTGCCAGCACAAAACAGGGGGCTGGGGAGACCCAGTACTTC. Translated: CASTKQGAGETQYF.

This clonotype was recorded at least ten times. This chain uses TRBV25-1 with TRBJ1-2; tentative D call: TRBD1 (5 bases). CDR3 length equals 12 residues. The V end lost 2 bases, the J end lost 8 bases, and 9 bases lay between the germline ends. The germline V gene has CDR1 MGHDK and CDR2 SYGVNS. The CDR3 coding sequence is TGTGCCAGCAGTGAAACCAAGGGGGGCTACACCTTC. Residues: CASSETKGGYTF.

At least ten counts were recorded for this clonotype. V is TRBV7-9 and J is TRBJ2-7; 7 bases agree with TRBD1. The CDR3 extends over 15 amino acids. CDR1 is SEHNR and CDR2 is FQNEAQ in the germline V gene (reference sequence). The V gene end was trimmed by 1 base and the J gene end by 4 bases; junction bases not matched to a gene: 7. CDR3 in DNA: TGTGCCAGCAGCTTAGGAGGGGGCCAAGGTTACGAGCAGTACTTC. It codes for CASSLGGGQGYEQYF. Based on the CDR3 plus reference TRBV7-9 and TRBJ2-7, the full variable domain is DTGVSQNPRHKITKRGQNVTFRCDPISEHNRLYWYRQTLGQGPEFLTYFQNEAQLEKSRLLSDRFSAERPKGSFSTLEIQRTEQGDSAMYLCASSLGGGQGYEQYFGPGTRLTVT.

The V and J genes are TRBV11-2 and TRBJ2-5; a weak D match, TRBD2 (5 bases). Germline loops: CDR1 SGHAT, CDR2 FQNNGV. The CDR3 spans 16 residues. With 5 bases removed from V and 2 bases from J, the gap between germline ends came to 18 bases. CDR3 in DNA: TGTGCCAGCAGCCTCCTCCGAACTAGGAATCAAGAGACCCAGTACTTC. This codes for CASSLLRTRNQETQYF.

Turning to this clonotype: Germline and junction disagree at one end, which may indicate a read error. V and J are TRBV2 and TRBJ2-7; maybe TRBD2 (6 bases). This CDR3 contains 14 residues. CDR1 is SNHLY and CDR2 is FYNNEI in the germline V gene. CDR3 sequence (DNA): TGTGCCAGCAGTGAAAACGATGTGGACTACGATCAGTACTTC. It specifies CASSENDVDYDQYF.

There are many counts of this clonotype. The chain recombines TRBV20-1 with TRBJ2-7, with no clear D. CDR1 DFQATT and CDR2 SNEGSKA come from the germline V gene (reference sequence). Deletions cut 2 bases from V and 2 bases from J, with 7 bases between. CDR3 length: 12 amino acids. The CDR3 reads CSARSRTYEQYF. The CDR3 DNA sequence: TGCAGTGCTAGAAGCAGGACCTACGAGCAGTACTTC.

This clonotype was counted many times. V usage is TRBV11-2 and J usage is TRBJ1-2; 7 bases fit TRBD1. The CDR3 covers 15 residues. Germline trimming cut 5 bases from V and 6 bases from J; bases unmatched to any gene: 12. Germline V gene sequence: CDR1 SGHAT, CDR2 FQNNGV. CDR3 in DNA: TGTGCCAGCAGCCACCTCCTGAGACAGGGAAATGGCTACACCTTC. Translating it yields CASSHLLRQGNGYTF.

Many counts were recorded for this clonotype. The chain carries TRBV6-1 and TRBJ1-2; 7 bases line up with TRBD1. Trimming at V came to 8 bases and at J to 6 bases, leaving 12 bases not matched to a gene. This CDR3 comprises 14 residues. The V gene's germline CDR1 is MNHNS and CDR2 SASEGT. The CDR3, as DNA: TGTGCCAGCCGGGACAGAGTGGTTTATCATGGCTACACCTTC. Its protein is CASRDRVVYHGYTF.

This clonotype was picked up a small number of times. The chain links TRBV18 to TRBJ1-5; D is ambiguous. Germline CDR1 reads KGHSH; CDR2 reads LQKENI. The CDR3 covers 13 residues. V dropped 0 bases and J dropped 9 bases, with 9 bases sitting between them. CDR3 sequence (DNA): TGTGCCAGCTCACCACCGTTTGAGCCGCCCCAGCATTTT. Its translation is CASSPPFEPPQHF.

V gene TRBV6-1 combines with J gene TRBJ2-7, with 11 positions matching TRBD1. Germline loops: CDR1 MNHNS, CDR2 SASEGT. Germline trimming cut 8 bases from V and 1 base from J; bases unmatched to any gene: 10. CDR3 length equals 16 residues. In nucleotides, the CDR3 is TGTGCCAGCCAAGTAACCGGGACAGGGGGTTCCTACGAGCAGTACTTC. Amino acid sequence: CASQVTGTGGSYEQYF.

There are many counts of this clonotype. This chain joins TRBV19 and TRBJ2-2; D is perhaps TRBD1 or TRBD2 (5 bases each). The V and J ends lost 4 bases and 1 base respectively, with 7 bases between them. The germline CDR1 and CDR2 sequences are LNHDA and SQIVND (reference sequence). This CDR3 contains 14 residues. The CDR3 sequence: CASSKGRNTGELFF. In DNA form, the CDR3 reads TGTGCCAGTAGTAAGGGACGGAACACCGGGGAGCTGTTTTTT. The whole variable domain, filled in from reference TRBV19 and TRBJ2-2, reads DGGITQSPKYLFRKEGQNVTLSCEQNLNHDAMYWYRQDPGQGLRLIYYSQIVNDFQKGDIAEGYSVSREKKESFPLTVTSAQKNPTAFYLCASSKGRNTGELFFGEGSRLTVL.

This clonotype was seen many times. This chain connects TRBV27 to TRBJ1-1; 8 positions agree with TRBD1. V lost 8 bases, J lost 4 bases, and 12 bases stayed unmatched. CDR3 length equals 15 residues. CDR1 MNHEY and CDR2 SMNVEV come from the germline V gene (reference sequence). The CDR3 sequence is CASYPLRGRSTEAFF. The CDR3 coding sequence is TGTGCCAGCTATCCCCTCAGGGGGCGAAGCACTGAAGCTTTCTTT.

This clonotype was seen at least ten times. The V and J genes are TRBV28 and TRBJ1-2, with a tentative D call TRBD1 (6 bases). The germline V gene encodes CDR1 MDHEN and CDR2 SYDVKM. V was pared by 6 bases and J by 8 bases, with 16 bases between. This CDR3 comprises 13 residues. CDR3 loop: CASSLGALRGYTF. The DNA for the CDR3 is TGTGCCAGCAGCCTGGGGGCCCTCCGGGGCTACACCTTC.

This clonotype occurred many times. J is TRBJ2-2 and V is TRBV11-1; maybe TRBD1 (6 bases). Germline-derived CDR1 and CDR2 are SGHAT and FQDESV (reference sequence). The ends were cut back, 1 base at V and 6 bases at J, with 15 bases in the middle. This CDR3 comprises 16 residues. CDR3 in amino acids: CASSLVPITGSGELFF. In DNA, the CDR3 is TGTGCCAGCAGCTTAGTACCCATTACAGGGTCCGGGGAGCTGTTTTTT.

This clonotype was recorded many times. The chain combines TRBV27 with TRBJ2-7; D ambiguous. Germline-derived CDR1 and CDR2 are MNHEY and SMNVEV (reference sequence). The CDR3 covers 13 residues. Trimming stripped 5 bases from V and 7 bases from J, with 15 bases between. CDR3 loop: CASSPYQGGEQYF. The CDR3 nucleotides read TGTGCCAGCAGTCCGTATCAAGGCGGAGAGCAGTACTTC.

This clonotype was found many times. With a much larger clone just one base away, this may be a read error. The rearrangement joins TRBV12-3 or TRBV12-4 to TRBJ2-7, with D hard to call. CDR3 length equals 11 residues. With 5 bases removed from V and 3 bases from J, the gap between germline ends came to 5 bases. The CDR3 DNA follows: TGTGCCAGCAGTCAATTCTACGAGCAGTACTTC. Translated, it gives CASSQFYEQYF.